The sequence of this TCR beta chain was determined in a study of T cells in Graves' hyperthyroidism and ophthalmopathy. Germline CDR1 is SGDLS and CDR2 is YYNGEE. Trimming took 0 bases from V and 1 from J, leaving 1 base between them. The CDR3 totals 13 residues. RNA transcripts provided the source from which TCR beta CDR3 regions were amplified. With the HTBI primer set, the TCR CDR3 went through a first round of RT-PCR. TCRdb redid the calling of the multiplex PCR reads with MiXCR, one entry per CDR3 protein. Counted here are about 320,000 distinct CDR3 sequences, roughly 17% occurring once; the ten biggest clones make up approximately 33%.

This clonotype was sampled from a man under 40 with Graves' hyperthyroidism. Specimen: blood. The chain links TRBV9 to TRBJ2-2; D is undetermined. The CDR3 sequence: CASSVGNTGELFF. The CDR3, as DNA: TGTGCCAGCAGCGTAGGGAACACCGGGGAGCTGTTTTTT.